Sequencing of this TCR beta chain was carried out in a study of blood T cell repertoires in COVID-19. About the research overall: Sources were T cells, B-cell-depleted T cells, or PBMCs; the material itself was cDNA or gDNA.

The V and J ends lost 8 bases and 6 bases respectively, with 7 bases between them. The CDR3 runs 10 residues. CDR1 is MNHNS and CDR2 is SASEGT in the germline V gene. TCRdb keeps only in-frame clones here, not all; method: immunoSEQ multiplex PCR. The table has around 170,000 clones, about 81% seen once; the top ten hold roughly 10%. The receptor comes from an elderly woman with COVID-19, enrolled during active disease. The chain carries TRBV6-1 and TRBJ1-2; D remains unclear. The sample consisted of peripheral blood. The CDR3 DNA is TGTGCCAGCTTTCGGGATGGCTACACCTTC. Protein sequence: CASFRDGYTF.